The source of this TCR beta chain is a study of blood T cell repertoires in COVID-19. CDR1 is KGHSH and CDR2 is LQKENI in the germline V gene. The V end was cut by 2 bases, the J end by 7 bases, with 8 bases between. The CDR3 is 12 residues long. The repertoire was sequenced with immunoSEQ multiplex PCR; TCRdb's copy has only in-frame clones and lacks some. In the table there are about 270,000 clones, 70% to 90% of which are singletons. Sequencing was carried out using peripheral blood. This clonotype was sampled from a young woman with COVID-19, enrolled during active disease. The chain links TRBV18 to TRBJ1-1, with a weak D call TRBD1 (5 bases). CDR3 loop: CASSPGGGEAFF. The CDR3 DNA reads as TGTGCCAGCTCACCAGGGGGAGGTGAAGCTTTCTTT.